The 27 T cell receptor beta chains listed next were all sequenced from one sample in a study of T cell repertoires in cytomegalovirus infection. These receptors lack a known antigen. MiXCR was run by TCRdb on the reads, yielding one entry per CDR3 protein. The sample carries about 500,000 distinct CDR3 sequences, 30% to 40% recorded once. The sequencing here drew on cultured PBMCs, taken from culture after CMV antigen stimulation. The receptors were sampled from a human donor in good health (CMV status not recorded). Some clones in this sample may be carry-over from other donors' samples.

This clonotype has just a few counts. The chain has TRBV27 and TRBJ1-6, with D possibly TRBD1 on 5 matching bases. Per germline, CDR1 MNHEY and CDR2 SMNVEV (reference sequence). This CDR3 comprises 17 residues. V was trimmed by 4 bases and J by 7 bases, leaving 20 bases between them. The CDR3 sequence is CASSSYIRDRVNSPLHF. Written as DNA, the CDR3 is TGTGCCAGCAGTTCCTATATAAGAGACAGAGTGAATTCACCCCTCCACTTT.

The sample holds many counts of this clonotype. This chain uses TRBV7-9 with TRBJ1-1; possibly TRBD1 for D (6 bases). V was trimmed by 5 bases and J by 6 bases, leaving 13 bases between them. The germline V gene has CDR1 SEHNR and CDR2 FQNEAQ (reference sequence). This CDR3 contains 13 residues. CDR3 protein: CASSPGGPAEAFF. As DNA, the CDR3 is TGTGCCAGCAGCCCCGGGGGGCCAGCTGAAGCTTTCTTT.

The CDR3 bases are TGTGCTAGTGCCAAAGGGGATAGCAATCAGCCCCAGCATTTT. Its protein product is CASAKGDSNQPQHF. This sequence joins TRBV12-5 and TRBJ1-5, with D possibly TRBD1 on 5 matching bases. The CDR3 sequence is 14 residues long. Trimming removed 7 bases at V and 0 bases at J, with 10 bases between. Germline loops: CDR1 LGHNT, CDR2 FRNRAP.

The chain couples TRBV12-3 or TRBV12-4 to TRBJ1-2; 9 positions match TRBD1. V trimming: 6 bases; J trimming: 8 bases; junction bases outside the gene matches: 10. There are 14 residues in the CDR3. In DNA, the CDR3 is TGTGCCAGCAGATCCGGGACAGGGATGAGGGGCTACACCTTC. Translation gives CASRSGTGMRGYTF.

J is TRBJ2-7 and V is TRBV27, with TRBD2 matching 8 bases. V lost 5 bases to trimming and J lost 3 bases; unmatched junction nucleotides: 6. The CDR3 is 14 amino acids. Per the germline V gene, CDR1 is MNHEY and CDR2 is SMNVEV (reference sequence). The DNA of the CDR3 is TGTGCCAGCAGTCACCAAAGCGGGAGCTACGAGCAGTACGTC. Amino acids: CASSHQSGSYEQYV.

This clonotype was recorded at least ten times. V and J are TRBV5-5 and TRBJ2-1; 9 bases line up with TRBD1. Germline CDR1 is SGHKS and CDR2 is YYEKEE (reference sequence). This CDR3 region has 14 residues. J was trimmed by 4 bases and V by 3 bases; bases with no gene match: 2. CDR3 sequence: CASSSGQGYNEQFF. CDR3 bases: TGTGCCAGCAGCTCGGGACAGGGTTACAATGAGCAGTTCTTC.

This sequence joins TRBV20-1 and TRBJ2-7, with a weak D call TRBD1 (6 bases). This CDR3 is 19 amino acids long. CDR1 and CDR2 (germline): DFQATT, SNEGSKA (reference sequence). V shed 0 bases and J shed 3 bases, with 27 bases lying between them. The DNA of the CDR3 is TGCAGTGCTAGAGATGCCCCCCGTCCCGGGACACTTACCCTCTACGAGCAGTACTTC. Translated: CSARDAPRPGTLTLYEQYF.

Comment on this clonotype: Being one base from a much bigger clone, this may be a read error. This chain connects TRBV7-2 to TRBJ2-3; 7 bases align to TRBD2. CDR3 length: 16 residues. The germline gives CDR1 SGHTA, CDR2 FQGNSA. CDR3 in amino acids: CASSLGPGGAGDTEYF. The DNA of the CDR3 is TGTGCCAGCAGCCTCGGACCGGGAGGAGCTGGAGATACGGAGTATTTT.

This rearrangement joins TRBV7-8 to TRBJ1-1; TRBD1 is a possible D gene (6 bases). Germline V gene lookup returns CDR1 SGHVS and CDR2 FQNEAQ. The CDR3 spans 16 residues. The V and J ends lost 5 bases and 0 bases respectively, with 16 bases between them. The CDR3 nucleotides read TGTGCCAGCAGCCCAGTACAGGGAGGGGTGAACACTGAAGCTTTCTTT. Its translation: CASSPVQGGVNTEAFF. The whole variable domain, filled in from reference TRBV7-8 and TRBJ1-1, reads GAGVSQSPRYKVAKRGQDVALRCDPISGHVSLFWYQQALGQGPEFLTYFQNEAQLDKSGLPSDRFFAERPEGSVSTLKIQRTQQEDSAVYLCASSPVQGGVNTEAFFGQGTRLTVV.

This clonotype was recorded at least ten times. This rearrangement joins TRBV7-9 to TRBJ1-6, with TRBD1 matching over 10 bases. The J segment lost 9 bases and the V segment lost 5 bases, leaving 7 bases of the junction unmatched. CDR1 and CDR2 (germline): SEHNR, FQNEAQ (reference sequence). The CDR3 has 15 amino acids. In nucleotides, the CDR3 is TGTGCCAGCAGCCTCAACGACAGGGGGCTTTCACCCCTCCACTTT. Its translation is CASSLNDRGLSPLHF.

This clonotype has just a few counts. Germline is not matched at one junction end, which may reflect a read error. This chain joins TRBV7-2 and TRBJ1-1; no clear D gene. This CDR3 comprises 13 residues. CDR1 and CDR2 (germline): SGHTA, FQGNSA. The CDR3, as DNA: TGTGCCAGCAGCTTAGATGGGCAGGAAAAGCTTCTCTTT. This codes for CASSLDGQEKLLF.

This clonotype was seen more than once but under ten times. The chain combines TRBV12-3 or TRBV12-4 with TRBJ1-2; D might be TRBD1 (5 bases). The CDR3 has 14 residues. The germline V and J ends were trimmed by 6 bases and 3 bases, with 14 bases remaining between them. CDR3: CASRPRGRYYGYTF. CDR3 DNA sequence: TGTGCCAGCAGACCTAGGGGACGCTACTATGGCTACACCTTC.

In its sample, this clonotype was seen a few times. The chain carries TRBV28 and TRBJ2-1; D gene unclear. This CDR3 has 16 amino acids. Germline V gene lookup returns CDR1 MDHEN and CDR2 SYDVKM. V was clipped by 3 bases and J by 0 bases, with 12 bases between them. In DNA form, the CDR3 reads TGTGCCAGCAGTTTGTATTCCATAACCTCCTACAATGAGCAGTTCTTC. This translates into CASSLYSITSYNEQFF.

This clonotype was counted ten times or more. This sequence joins TRBV7-2 and TRBJ2-5; 11 bases map to TRBD2. V was clipped by 7 bases and J by 6 bases; unmatched bases: 16. The CDR3 spans 17 residues. CDR1 and CDR2 from the germline V gene are SGHTA and FQGNSA. The CDR3 DNA reads TGTGCCAGCACGTCCGGGACTAGCGGTTATTACCGGAAGACCCAGTACTTC. This gives the protein CASTSGTSGYYRKTQYF.

This clonotype was counted between two and nine times. The gene calls are TRBV19 and TRBJ1-1; D remains unclear. The CDR3 is 14 amino acids. In germline, CDR1 is LNHDA, CDR2 SQIVND (reference sequence). Trimming took off 6 bases at V and 6 bases at J, with 17 bases between the two ends. The CDR3 nucleotides are TGTGCCAGTAGCCCCCGGGCAGGACGTTCTGAAGCTTTCTTT. This encodes CASSPRAGRSEAFF.

The genes are TRBV25-1 and TRBJ2-1, with D possibly being TRBD2 (6 bases). V gave up 2 bases and J gave up 6 bases, with 11 bases separating them. CDR1 and CDR2 from the germline V gene are MGHDK and SYGVNS. This CDR3 has 14 amino acids. CDR3 sequence reads: CASSEVGSFNEQFF. In DNA, the CDR3 is TGTGCCAGCAGTGAAGTCGGGAGCTTCAATGAGCAGTTCTTC.

V and J are TRBV6-6 and TRBJ2-7; D remains unclear. CDR3 length: 12 amino acids. The germline V gene encodes CDR1 MNHNY and CDR2 SVGAGI (reference sequence). V was cut by 7 bases and J by 6 bases, with 13 bases left in between. This CDR3 is CASTQSSGEQYF. CDR3 in DNA: TGTGCCAGCACCCAGTCTTCAGGCGAGCAGTACTTC.

V and J are TRBV28 and TRBJ2-7, with 8 bases identical to TRBD2. The junction had 6 bases not matched to a gene; V was cut back by 8 bases and J by 0 bases. This CDR3 contains 14 residues. Germline values: CDR1 MDHEN, CDR2 SYDVKM. The CDR3 DNA reads TGTGCCAGCGAAAGCGGGAGCCACTCCTACGAGCAGTACTTC. This sequence encodes CASESGSHSYEQYF. Using reference TRBV28 and TRBJ2-7 for the parts outside the CDR3, the full variable domain is DVKVTQSSRYLVKRTGEKVFLECVQDMDHENMFWYRQDPGLGLRLIYFSYDVKMKEKGDIPEGYSVSREKKERFSLILESASTNQTSMYLCASESGSHSYEQYFGPGTRLTVT.

The chain employs TRBV7-2 and TRBJ2-5, with D perhaps assigned TRBD1 or TRBD2 (5 bases each). The CDR3 runs 16 residues. Germline V gives CDR1 SGHTA, CDR2 FQGNSA. The V end was cut by 0 bases, the J end by 5 bases, with 16 bases between. This chain's CDR3 is CASSLATGRRRETQYF. The CDR3 coding sequence is TGTGCCAGCAGCTTAGCCACAGGCCGGAGGAGGGAGACCCAGTACTTC.

The V gene is TRBV14, the J gene TRBJ2-1; no firm D call. V was pared by 4 bases and J by 2 bases, with 6 bases between. This CDR3 is built from 13 residues. Germline V gene data show CDR1 as SGHDN and CDR2 as FVKESK. The CDR3 DNA is TGTGCCAGCAGCCCTTACACCTACAATGAGCAGTTCTTC. Translation: CASSPYTYNEQFF.

The chain joins TRBV28 to TRBJ2-7; D possibly matches TRBD1 or TRBD2 (7 bases each). CDR3 length: 13 amino acids. Germline assignment: CDR1 MDHEN and CDR2 SYDVKM. V dropped 6 bases and J dropped 3 bases, with 12 bases sitting between them. Written as DNA, the CDR3 is TGTGCCAGCAGGGGAGGGACAGTCTACGAGCAGTACTTC. As protein: CASRGGTVYEQYF.

J is TRBJ2-1 and V is TRBV20-1; 12 bases fit TRBD2. Germline V CDR1 and CDR2: DFQATT, SNEGSKA (reference sequence). The ends lost 6 bases at V and 5 bases at J; junction bases unmatched: 11. This CDR3 has 16 amino acids. CDR3 sequence (DNA): TGCAGTGCCCACCCGTCCCTAGCGGGAGGGCACAATGAGCAGTTCTTC. Residues: CSAHPSLAGGHNEQFF.

Here the CDR3 DNA reads TGCGCCAGCAGCCCACAGGGACAGCCCAACACTGAAGCTTTCTTT. Its translation is CASSPQGQPNTEAFF. The chain couples TRBV5-1 to TRBJ1-1; 7 bases fit TRBD1. V lost 4 bases, J lost 2 bases, and 8 bases stayed unmatched. There are 15 residues in the CDR3. Germline lookup yields CDR1 SGHRS and CDR2 YFSETQ.

This clonotype was detected ten times or more. V is TRBV28 and J is TRBJ2-7; 7 bases line up with TRBD1. Germline loops: CDR1 MDHEN, CDR2 SYDVKM. This CDR3 is built from 14 residues. V was clipped by 6 bases and J by 0 bases; unmatched bases: 5. CDR3 in amino acids: CASRQGLSSYEQYF. CDR3 nucleotide sequence: TGTGCCAGCAGACAGGGGTTGAGCTCCTACGAGCAGTACTTC. Full variable domain (rest looked up from reference TRBV28 and TRBJ2-7): DVKVTQSSRYLVKRTGEKVFLECVQDMDHENMFWYRQDPGLGLRLIYFSYDVKMKEKGDIPEGYSVSREKKERFSLILESASTNQTSMYLCASRQGLSSYEQYFGPGTRLTVT.

This clonotype occurred a few times. This chain connects TRBV29-1 to TRBJ2-5; D ambiguous. Trimming left V 5 bases short and J 1 base short, with 5 bases between. This CDR3 contains 11 residues. The germline gives CDR1 SQVTM, CDR2 ANQGSEA. The CDR3 reads CSVSPQETQYF. The CDR3 DNA reads TGCAGCGTTTCCCCCCAAGAGACCCAGTACTTC.

This rearrangement joins TRBV2 to TRBJ2-2; D unresolved. V shed 4 bases and J shed 0 bases, with 6 bases lying between them. Germline CDR1 is SNHLY and CDR2 is FYNNEI. This CDR3 has 14 residues. The CDR3 sequence is CASSGVSNTGELFF. CDR3 coding DNA: TGTGCCAGCAGTGGCGTTTCGAACACCGGGGAGCTGTTTTTT.

This clonotype came up many times. V usage is TRBV7-2 and J usage is TRBJ1-4; no definite D call. There are 14 residues in the CDR3. Trimming pared 5 bases from V and 9 bases from J, leaving 16 bases between. The V gene's germline CDR1 is SGHTA and CDR2 FQGNSA. In DNA, the CDR3 is TGTGCCAGCAGCCCGTCTCTAGTCTCCCAAAAACTGTTTTTT. It is translated as CASSPSLVSQKLFF. The full variable domain, its missing parts supplied by reference TRBV7-2 and TRBJ1-4, is GAGVSQSPSNKVTEKGKDVELRCDPISGHTALYWYRQSLGQGLEFLIYFQGNSAPDKSGLPSDRFSAERTGGSVSTLTIQRTQQEDSAVYLCASSPSLVSQKLFFGSGTQLSVL.